One and the same sample provided the 9 T cell receptor beta chains below, sequenced in a study of diagnostic markers for celiac disease. For each CDR3 protein, TCRdb gives one entry from its re-call of the reads, without DNA. The sample table includes some 2,000 distinct CDR3 sequences. Input material: either unsorted cells or a sorted T cell fraction (not recorded which). These receptor sequences come from a human donor. This table probably holds off-target reads from a library built for another chain.

The V gene is TRBV7-9, the J gene TRBJ1-5; TCRdb lists TRBD1, though no DNA is available to test this call. CDR3 size: 16 residues. The V gene's germline CDR1 is SEHNR and CDR2 FQNEAQ (reference sequence). CDR3 amino acids: CASSSRGTGEDQPQHF.

The chain employs TRBV7-2 and TRBJ2-3; TCRdb lists TRBD1, though no DNA is available to test this call. The length of the CDR3 is 16 residues. The V gene's germline CDR1 is SGHTA and CDR2 FQGNSA. The CDR3: CASSKRQGWDTDTQYF.

The V gene is TRBV7-9, the J gene TRBJ2-7; TCRdb designates TRBD1, a call that cannot be tested without DNA. This CDR3 comprises 19 residues. Per germline, CDR1 SEHNR and CDR2 FQNEAQ (reference sequence). This CDR3 reads CASSPGGASGGISSYEQYF.

The chain links TRBV28 to TRBJ1-3. This CDR3 is 14 amino acids long. Germline CDR1 reads MDHEN; CDR2 reads SYDVKM. This chain's CDR3 is CASSFPTRGNTIYF. The variable domain in full, with the rest retrieved from reference TRBV28 and TRBJ1-3, is DVKVTQSSRYLVKRTGEKVFLECVQDMDHENMFWYRQDPGLGLRLIYFSYDVKMKEKGDIPEGYSVSREKKERFSLILESASTNQTSMYLCASSFPTRGNTIYFGEGSWLTVV.

V and J are TRBV12-5 and TRBJ1-1; TCRdb designates TRBD1, a call that cannot be tested without DNA. From germline, CDR1 is LGHNT and CDR2 FRNRAP. The length of the CDR3 is 13 residues. The CDR3 region is CASGQTVNTEAFF.

The V gene is TRBV12-3 or TRBV12-4, the J gene TRBJ1-1. There are 13 residues in the CDR3. The CDR3 is CASSLATGTRAFF.

This chain connects TRBV6-5 to TRBJ1-5; the D gene TCRdb calls, TRBD1, cannot be checked with no DNA. CDR3 length: 15 residues. Germline CDR1 reads MNHEY; CDR2 reads SVGAGI. The CDR3 loop is CASRAAQGQEQPQHF.

The chain is built from TRBV27 and TRBJ2-7; with no DNA, the TCRdb D assignment of TRBD1 cannot be verified. This CDR3 contains 14 residues. CDR1 is MNHEY, CDR2 SMNVEV, per germline (reference sequence). The chain's CDR3 is CATAGAGRTYEQYF.

This chain connects TRBV7-9 to TRBJ1-2. This CDR3 is 12 amino acids long. Germline V gives CDR1 SEHNR, CDR2 FQNEAQ (reference sequence). CDR3 amino acids: CASSLSYYGYTF.